This TCR beta chain came from a study of regulatory and conventional T cells in RAG deficiency. V was clipped by 0 bases and J by 7 bases, with 12 bases between them. The CDR3 runs 14 residues. From germline, CDR1 is MGHRA and CDR2 YSYEKL. Of note for this clone: Its antigen remains unidentified.

The method was immunoSEQ multiplex PCR; TCRdb's version includes in-frame clones alone and lacks a portion of them. The table shows over 15,000 clones, with approximately 86% occurring only once. The study's findings and limits: Control T-cell subsets had markedly higher Shannon entropy and lower Simpson indices than RAG-deficient patients. Omenn patients showed >75% Treg-Tconv overlap and shorter CDR3 lengths. Omenn syndrome and CID/AS patients had roughly 100-fold fewer unique Treg TCR beta sequences, versus around 9.4-fold elsewhere.

Regulatory T cells were sorted from blood as CD4+ CD25-high CD127-low cells. Separately, the same data were catalogued under a study of regulatory T cells. Per that study: The primer mix had 52 TRBV and 13 TRBJ primers. Skewed V and J usage and few unique V-J pairs marked patient repertoires, most in Tregs.

The specimen sequenced was Tregs sorted from blood. This chain uses TRBV4-1 with TRBJ1-2; D perhaps matches TRBD1 (5 bases). The receptor was derived from a human donor in good health. The CDR3 DNA reads as TGCGCCAGCAGCCAAGATGAGGGGAGGAGTGGCTACACCTTC. Translating it yields CASSQDEGRSGYTF.